The 8 T cell receptor beta chains below were found in one sample sequenced in a study of blood T cell repertoires in COVID-19. The table came from immunoSEQ multiplex PCR; TCRdb's copy has only in-frame clones and leaves some out. The table shows about 48,000 clones, with approximately 90% occurring only once. Sequencing input: peripheral blood. The receptor set was obtained from a woman at least 80 years old with COVID-19, enrolled during active disease.

In its sample, this clone was seen once. The chain uses TRBV2 and TRBJ2-5; 8 nucleotides agree with TRBD1. The germline V gene has CDR1 SNHLY and CDR2 FYNNEI. The CDR3 has 14 amino acids. The J segment lost 4 bases and the V segment lost 3 bases, leaving 4 bases of the junction unmatched. The CDR3 loop is CASSEVTGGETQYF. The CDR3 DNA reads TGTGCCAGCAGTGAGGTAACAGGGGGAGAGACCCAGTACTTC.

V and J are TRBV15 and TRBJ1-1; the match to TRBD1 covers 9 bases. The V segment lost 5 bases and the J segment 5 bases; nucleotides outside the gene matches: 9. Germline V gives CDR1 LNHNV, CDR2 YYDKDF (reference sequence). The CDR3 runs to 15 residues. The CDR3 is CATSPPGQGRTEAFF. The CDR3 DNA follows: TGTGCCACCAGCCCGCCCGGACAGGGGAGAACTGAAGCTTTCTTT.

J is TRBJ2-2 and V is TRBV28, with D unresolved. CDR1 and CDR2 from the germline V gene are MDHEN and SYDVKM. This CDR3 spans 14 amino acids. The V end lost 7 bases, the J end lost 0 bases, and 9 bases lay between the germline ends. For the CDR3, the DNA is TGTGCCAGCAATGGGCACCCGAACACCGGGGAGCTGTTTTTT. Residues: CASNGHPNTGELFF.

The V gene is TRBV4-2, the J gene TRBJ2-5, with 12 bases lining up with TRBD1. Germline V gene data show CDR1 as LGHNA and CDR2 as YNFKEQ. The CDR3 totals 17 residues. V lost 3 bases and J lost 5; bases outside the gene matches: 10. CDR3 in amino acids: CASSQGTGGFLGETQYF. The CDR3 region has the DNA TGTGCCAGCAGCCAGGGGACAGGGGGCTTTTTGGGGGAGACCCAGTACTTC.

For this clone: This sample includes further DNA sequences coding for the same CDR3. The V gene is TRBV28, the J gene TRBJ2-7; D call uncertain. In germline, CDR1 is MDHEN, CDR2 SYDVKM. The CDR3 extends over 11 amino acids. V shed 2 bases and J shed 3 bases, with 2 bases lying between them. The CDR3 here is CASSLRYEQYF. The CDR3 DNA reads as TGTGCCAGCAGTTTACGCTACGAGCAGTACTTC.

The chain combines TRBV7-8 with TRBJ1-1; no firm D call. Trimming pared 1 base from V and 5 bases from J, leaving 8 bases between. Per the germline V gene, CDR1 is SGHVS and CDR2 is FQNEAQ. CDR3 size: 13 residues. The CDR3 coding sequence is TGTGCCAGCAGCTTAGAGGCGGGAACTGAAGCTTTCTTT. Translated: CASSLEAGTEAFF.

The chain links TRBV2 to TRBJ1-5; 7 bases map to TRBD1. V lost 5 bases, J lost 6 bases, and 10 bases stayed unmatched. Per the germline V gene, CDR1 is SNHLY and CDR2 is FYNNEI. The CDR3 extends over 15 amino acids. CDR3 amino acids: CASSHRDRAGQPQHF. CDR3 bases: TGTGCCAGCAGTCACCGGGACAGAGCAGGTCAGCCCCAGCATTTT. Full variable domain (missing parts from reference TRBV2 and TRBJ1-5): EPEVTQTPSHQVTQMGQEVILRCVPISNHLYFYWYRQILGQKVEFLVSFYNNEISEKSEIFDDQFSVERPDGSNFTLKIRSTKLEDSAMYFCASSHRDRAGQPQHFGDGTRLSIL.

CDR3 sequence: CASITIGNTEAFF. The CDR3 DNA reads as TGTGCCAGCATCACTATCGGGAACACTGAAGCTTTCTTT. The chain recombines TRBV12-3 or TRBV12-4 with TRBJ1-1; D gene unclear. The V and J ends lost 7 bases and 1 base respectively, with 10 bases between them. The CDR3 is made up of 13 amino acids.